The 27 T cell receptor beta chains presented below share a single source sample, sequenced in a study of CD8+ T cells in alopecia areata. Investigators isolated RNA and reverse transcribed it into cDNA to act as the sequencing template. Sequenced by immunoSEQ multiplex PCR; TCRdb stores in-frame clones only, minus some. Of 100,000 to 150,000 clones in the sample, 58% were seen once. The source was CD4+ T cells sorted from blood, collected at week 0. These TCRs come from a human donor with alopecia areata.

The V call is TRBV7-2, the J call TRBJ2-7; no clear D gene. CDR1 is SGHTA, CDR2 FQGNSA, per germline. The CDR3 has 14 amino acids. Deletions cut 2 bases from V and 2 bases from J, with 10 bases between. DNA of the CDR3: TGTGCCAGCAGCTTAATGGCCGAGACCTACGAGCAGTACTTC. Protein product: CASSLMAETYEQYF.

The chain recombines TRBV5-1 with TRBJ1-4; TRBD1 agrees at 7 bases. CDR3 length: 17 residues. With V trimmed by 1 base and J by 0 bases, 6 bases remained unmatched. Germline CDR1 SGHRS, CDR2 YFSETQ. This CDR3 reads CASSLSVQGATNEKLFF. In nucleotides, the CDR3 is TGCGCCAGCAGCTTGAGCGTGCAGGGGGCAACTAATGAAAAACTGTTTTTT.

This clone is a singleton in its sample. The chain uses TRBV5-8 and TRBJ1-1; TRBD1 might be the D (5 bases). The V end lost 3 bases, the J end lost 2 bases, and 8 bases lay between the germline ends. Germline V gene lookup returns CDR1 SGHTS and CDR2 YDEGEE. The CDR3 is made up of 13 amino acids. This CDR3 reads CASSYGANTEAFF. The DNA for the CDR3 is TGTGCCAGCAGCTACGGGGCAAACACTGAAGCTTTCTTT.

This clone was detected a few times. V is TRBV30 and J is TRBJ2-3; D perhaps matches TRBD2 (6 bases). Germline V gene lookup returns CDR1 GTSNPN and CDR2 SVGIG (reference sequence). Trimming shortened V by 2 bases and J by 6 bases, and 12 bases separated the two germline ends. CDR3 length: 13 residues. This chain's CDR3 is CAWSSRLVDTQYF. The DNA for the CDR3 is TGTGCCTGGAGTTCGCGACTAGTGGATACGCAGTATTTT.

This rearrangement joins TRBV9 to TRBJ1-6; D unresolved. V was shortened by 0 bases and J by 9 bases, with 10 bases between the two germline ends. CDR1 and CDR2 (germline): SGDLS, YYNGEE. The CDR3 has 14 residues. The CDR3 DNA sequence: TGTGCCAGCAGCGTAGCCGGTAGTAGTTCACCCCTCCACTTT. It specifies CASSVAGSSSPLHF.

This rearrangement joins TRBV9 to TRBJ2-7; TRBD2 agrees at 11 bases. The CDR3 runs 16 residues. CDR1 SGDLS and CDR2 YYNGEE come from the germline V gene. V dropped 0 bases and J dropped 4; count of bases not matched to a gene: 6. CDR3 nucleotides: TGTGCCAGCAGCGTAGGTTTAGCGGGAGGGCAATACGAGCAGTACTTC. It specifies CASSVGLAGGQYEQYF. The variable domain in full, completed from reference TRBV9 and TRBJ2-7, reads DSGVTQTPKHLITATGQRVTLRCSPRSGDLSVYWYQQSLDQGLQFLIQYYNGEERAKGNILERFSAQQFPDLHSELNLSSLELGDSALYFCASSVGLAGGQYEQYFGPGTRLTVT.

This clone was recorded a few times. The gene calls are TRBV10-3 and TRBJ1-3, with 7 nucleotides matching TRBD1. Germline V gene data show CDR1 as ENHRY and CDR2 as SYGVKD. The CDR3 is 15 residues long. V gave up 8 bases and J gave up 2 bases; unmatched junction bases: 9. The CDR3 is CAIRQVQGAGNTIYF. For the CDR3, the DNA is TGTGCCATCCGGCAGGTCCAGGGGGCTGGAAACACCATATATTTT.

The chain uses TRBV4-2 and TRBJ1-2; D is unresolved. CDR1 is LGHNA and CDR2 is YNFKEQ in the germline V gene. The V and J ends lost 0 bases and 2 bases respectively, with 10 bases between them. The CDR3 contains 15 residues. The CDR3 coding sequence is TGTGCCAGCAGCCAAGATAAGGGTCGGAACTATGGCTACACCTTC. This translates into CASSQDKGRNYGYTF.

V is TRBV5-1 and J is TRBJ1-2; no firm D call. This CDR3 region has 12 residues. The V gene lost 5 bases and the J gene lost 2 bases, with 7 bases spanning the gap. Germline V gene lookup returns CDR1 SGHRS and CDR2 YFSETQ. The CDR3 is CASSYDNYGYTF. The CDR3 DNA follows: TGCGCCAGCAGTTATGACAACTATGGCTACACCTTC.

The chain couples TRBV27 to TRBJ2-3, with TRBD2 identical over 10 bases. This CDR3 has 16 amino acids. Germline CDR1 and CDR2: MNHEY and SMNVEV (reference sequence). Unmatched junction bases numbered 7, after V lost 5 bases and J lost 2 bases. The CDR3 region is CASSPLAGQNTDTQYF. CDR3 sequence (DNA): TGTGCCAGCAGTCCACTAGCGGGGCAGAACACAGATACGCAGTATTTT.

The chain recombines TRBV10-3 with TRBJ2-7, with 10 bases fitting TRBD2. Germline assignment: CDR1 ENHRY and CDR2 SYGVKD. The CDR3 is 14 amino acids. V lost 3 bases and J lost 5; bases outside the gene matches: 4. The CDR3 DNA reads as TGTGCCATCAGTGAACTAGCGGGGAGTAACGAGCAGTACTTC. This gives the protein CAISELAGSNEQYF.

The J gene is TRBJ1-3, the V gene TRBV25-1; D ambiguous. Trimming shortened V by 8 bases and J by 0 bases, and 14 bases separated the two germline ends. CDR3 size: 15 residues. CDR1 is MGHDK and CDR2 is SYGVNS in the germline V gene. For the CDR3, the DNA is TGTGCCAGCGGGAAGGACCTACCCTCTGGAAACACCATATATTTT. It codes for CASGKDLPSGNTIYF.

This clone was counted a single time. V usage is TRBV7-2 and J usage is TRBJ2-7; D gene ambiguous. CDR1 and CDR2 from the germline V gene are SGHTA and FQGNSA. The CDR3 extends over 12 amino acids. The V and J ends lost 5 bases and 2 bases respectively, with 7 bases between them. CDR3 protein: CASSRNPYEQYF. CDR3 DNA: TGTGCCAGCAGCCGTAATCCCTACGAGCAGTACTTC.

V and J are TRBV4-1 and TRBJ1-1; D may be TRBD1 (6 bases). The V gene's germline CDR1 is MGHRA and CDR2 YSYEKL. CDR3 length equals 16 residues. The germline V and J ends were trimmed by 4 bases and 4 bases, with 19 bases remaining between them. CDR3 sequence: CASSPGKWGGLTEAFF. The CDR3 DNA is TGCGCCAGCAGCCCGGGTAAGTGGGGGGGGCTCACTGAAGCTTTCTTT.

As for this clone: The sample carries other DNA sequences with the same CDR3. The rearrangement uses TRBV7-2 and TRBJ1-2; no firm D call. Trimming took off 1 base at V and 7 bases at J, with 7 bases between the two ends. This CDR3 has 12 amino acids. Per germline, CDR1 SGHTA and CDR2 FQGNSA. In DNA form, the CDR3 reads TGTGCCAGCAGCTTAGACGAAGCTGGCTACACCTTC. Translating gives CASSLDEAGYTF.

The chain is built from TRBV10-3 and TRBJ1-5; unclear D gene. Per germline, CDR1 ENHRY and CDR2 SYGVKD. The germline V and J ends were trimmed by 5 bases and 0 bases, with 14 bases remaining between them. The CDR3 spans 16 residues. This chain's CDR3 is CAISPTDYYSNQPQHF. In DNA, the CDR3 is TGTGCCATCAGTCCTACAGATTACTATAGCAATCAGCCCCAGCATTTT.

V and J are TRBV7-2 and TRBJ2-2; tentative D call: TRBD1 (6 bases). This CDR3 is 16 amino acids long. Trimming stripped 3 bases from V and 2 bases from J, with 13 bases between. CDR1 is SGHTA, CDR2 FQGNSA, per germline. This CDR3 reads CASSFRGQLNTGELFF. The CDR3 bases are TGTGCCAGCAGCTTTCGTGGACAGCTAAACACCGGGGAGCTGTTTTTT.

This clone appeared a few times. This rearrangement joins TRBV4-1 to TRBJ1-4, with D unresolved. The V gene lost 3 bases and the J gene lost 7 bases, with 6 bases spanning the gap. Germline V gene lookup returns CDR1 MGHRA and CDR2 YSYEKL. The CDR3 sequence is 12 residues long. CDR3 DNA sequence: TGCGCCAGCAGCCAGATGAGTGAAAAACTGTTTTTT. This gives the protein CASSQMSEKLFF.

A single count supports this clone. The chain couples TRBV4-1 to TRBJ2-5; 12 nucleotides match TRBD2. CDR3 length equals 16 residues. Germline-derived CDR1 and CDR2 are MGHRA and YSYEKL. With 1 base clipped from V and 1 base from J, the junction kept 1 base outside the gene matches. The CDR3 DNA sequence: TGCGCCAGCAGCCAAGGGACTAGCGGGGTCCAAGAGACCCAGTACTTC. Its protein product is CASSQGTSGVQETQYF.

V is TRBV4-3 and J is TRBJ2-2; D is perhaps TRBD1 (6 bases). The germline V gene has CDR1 LGHNA and CDR2 YSLEER. The CDR3 runs 18 residues. V shed 0 bases and J shed 0 bases, with 14 bases lying between them. CDR3 loop: CASSQEFRGRANTGELFF. The CDR3 region has the DNA TGCGCCAGCAGCCAAGAGTTCAGGGGCAGGGCGAACACCGGGGAGCTGTTTTTT.

The chain employs TRBV7-9 and TRBJ1-6; 8 nucleotides align to TRBD1. This CDR3 is 16 amino acids long. Germline loops: CDR1 SEHNR, CDR2 FQNEAQ (reference sequence). V shed 5 bases, J shed 10 bases, and the junction held 13 bases outside the gene matches. CDR3 sequence: CASSPRTGQGGSPLHF. The CDR3 nucleotides are TGTGCCAGCAGCCCGCGAACAGGACAGGGTGGATCACCCCTCCACTTT.

The chain recombines TRBV9 with TRBJ2-3, with unresolved D. V gave up 3 bases and J gave up 2 bases, with 4 bases separating them. This CDR3 is 12 amino acids long. CDR1 SGDLS and CDR2 YYNGEE come from the germline V gene. DNA for the CDR3: TGTGCCAGCAGCGACGACACAGATACGCAGTATTTT. Translation: CASSDDTDTQYF.

The chain combines TRBV7-2 with TRBJ2-5; the match to TRBD2 covers 11 bases. Germline V gives CDR1 SGHTA, CDR2 FQGNSA. This CDR3 spans 16 amino acids. V was pared by 7 bases and J by 6 bases, with 13 bases of the junction left unmatched. The CDR3 reads CASNPPRLAGPQTQYF. The CDR3 DNA is TGTGCCAGCAACCCCCCCAGACTAGCGGGACCGCAGACCCAGTACTTC. Filled out from reference TRBV7-2 and TRBJ2-5, the complete variable domain reads GAGVSQSPSNKVTEKGKDVELRCDPISGHTALYWYRQSLGQGLEFLIYFQGNSAPDKSGLPSDRFSAERTGGSVSTLTIQRTQQEDSAVYLCASNPPRLAGPQTQYFGPGTRLLVL.

This rearrangement joins TRBV27 to TRBJ2-5, with a tentative D call TRBD1 (6 bases). CDR3 length: 14 residues. Germline V gene sequence: CDR1 MNHEY, CDR2 SMNVEV (reference sequence). V lost 4 bases, J lost 2 bases, and 11 bases lay in between. CDR3 sequence reads: CASSSTDRQETQYF. The DNA for the CDR3 is TGTGCCAGCAGTTCCACCGACAGGCAAGAGACCCAGTACTTC.

This clone was detected only a few times. The chain joins TRBV27 to TRBJ2-2; D is perhaps TRBD2 (6 bases). Germline assignment: CDR1 MNHEY and CDR2 SMNVEV (reference sequence). Trimming pared 2 bases from V and 2 bases from J, leaving 9 bases between. The CDR3 has 15 amino acids. CDR3 region: CASSLTGVNTGELFF. CDR3 DNA sequence: TGTGCCAGCAGTTTAACGGGGGTTAACACCGGGGAGCTGTTTTTT.

This clone appeared once. The V call is TRBV10-3, the J call TRBJ2-2, with D unresolved. Looked up from germline, CDR1 is ENHRY and CDR2 is SYGVKD. The CDR3 spans 15 residues. V dropped 2 bases and J dropped 6 bases, with 13 bases sitting between them. The CDR3 here is CAISEDRGMAGELFF. In nucleotides, the CDR3 is TGTGCCATCAGTGAGGATAGAGGAATGGCCGGGGAGCTGTTTTTT.

J is TRBJ2-5 and V is TRBV27; the match to TRBD2 covers 12 bases. This CDR3 region has 13 residues. Germline lookup yields CDR1 MNHEY and CDR2 SMNVEV (reference sequence). V lost 6 bases and J lost 7; bases outside the gene matches: 3. The CDR3 loop reads CASRPGLAGTQYF. The CDR3 DNA sequence: TGTGCCAGCAGACCGGGACTAGCGGGGACCCAGTACTTC.